The clone carrying this T cell receptor (beta chain) came up once. The sample is drawn from a study of T cell changes during pregnancy in multiple sclerosis. The protocol was immunoSEQ multiplex PCR, while the TCRdb copy is restricted to in-frame clones and leaves out a portion. The sample has about 120,000 clones, about 94% seen once; the top ten hold roughly 5.7%. This CDR3 is built from 16 residues. Trimming at V came to 3 bases and at J to 5 bases, leaving 12 bases not matched to a gene. From germline, CDR1 is SGHNT and CDR2 YYREEE (reference sequence). The rearrangement links TRBV5-4 to TRBJ2-3; the match to TRBD2 covers 7 bases. The receptor's source is a female donor with multiple sclerosis, enrolled in a pregnancy study. Sequenced material: peripheral blood, taken before pregnancy. DNA of the CDR3: TGTGCCAGCAGCTCCCCAGCGGGAAGGATAGGAGATACGCAGTATTTT. As protein: CASSSPAGRIGDTQYF.